The 16 T cell receptor beta chains presented below share a single source sample, sequenced in a study of type 1 regulatory T cells. Their antigens are not known. Each CDR3 protein gets one entry after TCRdb re-called the reads with MiXCR. The sample shows about 42,000 distinct CDR3 sequences, 9% to 15% of them seen only once. The sequencing sample was made of cultured non-Tr1 T cells, either the whole culture or a sorted T cell fraction (not recorded which). Receptors were obtained from a human donor in good health.

The chain uses TRBV5-1 and TRBJ2-5; 9 bases are a match to TRBD1. CDR1 is SGHRS and CDR2 is YFSETQ in the germline V gene. The CDR3 totals 14 residues. J was trimmed by 10 bases and V by 6 bases; bases with no gene match: 13. DNA of the CDR3: TGCGCCAGCACCGAGACAGGGGGTAGTATGGTCCAGTACTTC. Protein sequence: CASTETGGSMVQYF.

The chain employs TRBV20-1 and TRBJ2-1; 15 nucleotides align to TRBD2. V was clipped by 3 bases and J by 15 bases; unmatched bases: 9. The CDR3 is 14 residues long. Germline V CDR1 and CDR2: DFQATT, SNEGSKA (reference sequence). CDR3 sequence (DNA): TGCAGTGCTAGTCCGGGACTAGCGGGAGGCGCGGCGTTCTTC. Protein sequence: CSASPGLAGGAAFF.

This clonotype has more than one count but fewer than ten. This rearrangement joins TRBV19 to TRBJ1-3, with a possible D match to TRBD1 (5 bases). Trimming shortened V by 9 bases and J by 4 bases, and 16 bases separated the two germline ends. Germline V lookup: CDR1 LNHDA, CDR2 SQIVND (reference sequence). The CDR3 extends over 14 amino acids. Written as DNA, the CDR3 is TGTGCCAGCGGCGTGGGGACGCGAGGAAACACCATATATTTT. Translated, it gives CASGVGTRGNTIYF. The full variable domain, with the rest looked up from reference TRBV19 and TRBJ1-3, is DGGITQSPKYLFRKEGQNVTLSCEQNLNHDAMYWYRQDPGQGLRLIYYSQIVNDFQKGDIAEGYSVSREKKESFPLTVTSAQKNPTAFYLCASGVGTRGNTIYFGEGSWLTVV.

This clonotype showed up many times. In DNA, the CDR3 is TGTGCCAGCAGCTTATTTCGACTAGCGGGTACGAACACCGGGGAGCTGTTTTTT. This sequence encodes CASSLFRLAGTNTGELFF. The chain employs TRBV7-3 and TRBJ2-2; TRBD2 matches 10 bases. Germline V gene sequence: CDR1 SGHTA, CDR2 FQGTGA. The ends lost 2 bases at V and 0 bases at J; junction bases unmatched: 6. The CDR3 has 18 amino acids.

This clonotype came up many times. The chain carries TRBV5-1 and TRBJ2-3; D perhaps matches TRBD2 (5 bases). V was clipped by 5 bases and J by 0 bases, with 10 bases between them. The CDR3 is made up of 14 amino acids. Germline assignment: CDR1 SGHRS and CDR2 YFSETQ. CDR3 DNA sequence: TGCGCCAGCAGTGGGGAGTTGAGCACAGATACGCAGTATTTT. The encoded protein is CASSGELSTDTQYF.

This clonotype was counted only a few times. This chain joins TRBV30 and TRBJ2-3; possibly TRBD1 for D (6 bases). Per germline, CDR1 GTSNPN and CDR2 SVGIG (reference sequence). Trimming stripped 3 bases from V and 5 bases from J, with 9 bases between. The CDR3 totals 12 residues. The CDR3: CAWRFRGDTQYF. DNA of the CDR3: TGTGCCTGGAGGTTCAGGGGAGATACGCAGTATTTT.

This clonotype was seen many times. The rearrangement uses TRBV5-6 and TRBJ2-1; D is tentatively TRBD1 or TRBD2 (5 bases each). The germline CDR1 and CDR2 sequences are SGHDT and YYEEEE. This CDR3 has 15 amino acids. V shed 0 bases and J shed 6 bases, with 13 bases lying between them. CDR3 in DNA: TGTGCCAGCAGCTTGGTGGGACCCTCGGGCAATGAGCAGTTCTTC. Residues: CASSLVGPSGNEQFF.

This clonotype was counted at least ten times. The rearrangement uses TRBV5-1 and TRBJ2-1; TRBD2 matches 10 bases. The CDR3 is 16 residues long. Germline CDR1 reads SGHRS; CDR2 reads YFSETQ. J lost 5 bases, V lost 1 base, and 6 bases had no gene match. CDR3 residues: CASSLLSGRGDNEQFF. The CDR3 nucleotides read TGCGCCAGCAGCTTGCTGAGCGGGAGGGGGGACAATGAGCAGTTCTTC.

This clonotype was counted between two and nine times. V usage is TRBV27 and J usage is TRBJ2-7; no definite D call. Trimming took off 6 bases at V and 4 bases at J, with 19 bases between the two ends. Germline V CDR1 and CDR2: MNHEY, SMNVEV (reference sequence). The CDR3 loop spans 15 amino acids. The CDR3 nucleotides are TGTGCCAGCAGCTTCCACTCAACTCAGGTTTACGAGCAGTACTTC. Protein product: CASSFHSTQVYEQYF.

This clonotype has a count of ten or more. The rearrangement uses TRBV24-1 and TRBJ1-5; TRBD1 might be the D (5 bases). Per the germline V gene, CDR1 is KGHDR and CDR2 is SFDVKD. The CDR3 runs 13 residues. V dropped 4 bases and J dropped 5 bases, with 8 bases sitting between them. CDR3 nucleotides: TGTGCCACCAGTGACCAGGGCTATCAGCCCCAGCATTTT. This encodes CATSDQGYQPQHF.

A few counts support this clonotype. The chain carries TRBV28 and TRBJ2-5, with TRBD1 as a possible D gene (5 bases). Germline V lookup: CDR1 MDHEN, CDR2 SYDVKM. The CDR3 covers 14 residues. Trimming took off 5 bases at V and 1 base at J, with 11 bases between the two ends. The CDR3 sequence is CASSPPTGQETQYF. CDR3 nucleotides: TGTGCCAGCAGTCCTCCCACAGGCCAAGAGACCCAGTACTTC.

This clonotype was picked up a small number of times. This rearrangement joins TRBV9 to TRBJ2-2, with D perhaps TRBD1 (6 bases). The V gene's germline CDR1 is SGDLS and CDR2 YYNGEE. The CDR3 is 15 residues long. V was cut by 5 bases and J by 6 bases, with 17 bases left in between. CDR3 bases: TGTGCCAGCAGTGCCCAGGGGAGTGTTGCCGGGGAGCTGTTTTTT. As protein: CASSAQGSVAGELFF.

This clonotype was seen repeatedly, ten times or more. V is TRBV14 and J is TRBJ2-2, with 9 bases lining up with TRBD2. This CDR3 is built from 15 residues. The germline gives CDR1 SGHDN, CDR2 FVKESK. Trimming took 3 bases from V and 4 from J; bases not matched to a gene: 3. CDR3 loop: CASSQSGRFTGELFF. The DNA of the CDR3 is TGTGCCAGCAGCCAGAGCGGGAGGTTCACCGGGGAGCTGTTTTTT.

The V gene is TRBV6-2 or TRBV6-3, the J gene TRBJ2-7, with 14 bases matching TRBD2. V lost 6 bases to trimming and J lost 1 base; unmatched junction nucleotides: 5. CDR3 size: 16 residues. Germline V gene data show CDR1 as MNHEY and CDR2 as SVGEGT. CDR3 coding DNA: TGTGCCAGCAGATCCGGGACTAGCGGGAGTTCCTACGAGCAGTACTTC. It translates to CASRSGTSGSSYEQYF.

This clonotype occurred a few times. The chain couples TRBV6-5 to TRBJ1-2; 7 bases are a match to TRBD1. This CDR3 has 15 amino acids. V shed 4 bases and J 4 bases; nucleotides not matched to a gene: 9. CDR1 and CDR2 from the germline V gene are MNHEY and SVGAGI. The CDR3, as DNA: TGTGCCAGCAGTTTAAGACAGGGCATCGGCTATGGCTACACCTTC. It translates to CASSLRQGIGYGYTF.

This clonotype was seen a handful of times. The V gene is TRBV5-1, the J gene TRBJ2-7; 10 bases fit TRBD2. Germline CDR1 and CDR2: SGHRS and YFSETQ. This CDR3 has 17 amino acids. J lost 0 bases, V lost 0 bases, and 6 bases had no gene match. This CDR3 reads CASSLAPTSGASYEQYF. The CDR3 DNA is TGCGCCAGCAGCTTGGCCCCCACTAGCGGGGCCTCCTACGAGCAGTACTTC.